This T cell receptor (beta chain) was retrieved from a study of blood T cells in healthy people across ages. Study-wide results and limits: Estimates of diversity drawn from one million T cells were considered underestimates. Age brought a roughly linear fall in TCR beta diversity measured per million T cells.

This clonotype was seen repeatedly, ten times or more. Its antigen is undetermined. Sample donors were healthy Caucasian individuals that came from Russia, aged about 6 to 95. A second PCR, run for 7 to 11 cycles, used a sample-barcoded 5' primer plus a J-beta primer mix. All samples gave at least 2.5 million CDR3-containing paired-end reads. TCRdb analysed the 5' RACE reads with MiXCR anew, one entry per CDR3 protein. The repertoire holds more than 800,000 distinct CDR3 sequences, with more than 25% as singletons. Sequenced sample: blood. This clonotype was obtained from a woman older than 75 in good health.

CDR3 residues: CASSAPGQAKDTQYF. The CDR3 DNA is TGTGCCAGCAGTGCGCCGGGACAGGCGAAAGATACGCAGTATTTT. The J gene is TRBJ2-3, the V gene TRBV12-3 or TRBV12-4; 8 bases align to TRBD1. After removal of 5 bases from V and 5 bases from J, the junction contained 9 bases not matched to a gene. The CDR3 is 15 residues long.